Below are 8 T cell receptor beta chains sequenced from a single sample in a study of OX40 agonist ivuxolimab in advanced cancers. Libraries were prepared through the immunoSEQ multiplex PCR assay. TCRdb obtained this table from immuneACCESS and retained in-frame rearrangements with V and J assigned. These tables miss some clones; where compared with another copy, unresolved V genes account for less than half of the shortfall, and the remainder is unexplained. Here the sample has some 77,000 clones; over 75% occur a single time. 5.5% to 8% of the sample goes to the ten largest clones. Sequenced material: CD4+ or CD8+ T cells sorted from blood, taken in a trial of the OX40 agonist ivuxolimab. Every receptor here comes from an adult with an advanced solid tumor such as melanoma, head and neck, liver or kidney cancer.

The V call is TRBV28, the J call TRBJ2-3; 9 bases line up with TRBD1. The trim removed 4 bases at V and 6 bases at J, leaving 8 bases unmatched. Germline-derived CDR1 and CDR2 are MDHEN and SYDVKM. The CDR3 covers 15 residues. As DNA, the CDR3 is TGTGCCAGCAGTTCGGGACAGGGAAAAAGGGATACGCAGTATTTT. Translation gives CASSSGQGKRDTQYF.

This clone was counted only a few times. As DNA, the CDR3 is TGTGCCAGCAGCTTCGGCAGACCGAATCAGCCCCAGCATTTT. Its protein product is CASSFGRPNQPQHF. This chain links TRBV7-9 with TRBJ1-5; D ambiguous. There are 14 residues in the CDR3. V lost 3 bases to trimming and J lost 4 bases, with 10 bases between them. Germline loops: CDR1 SEHNR, CDR2 FQNEAQ (reference sequence).

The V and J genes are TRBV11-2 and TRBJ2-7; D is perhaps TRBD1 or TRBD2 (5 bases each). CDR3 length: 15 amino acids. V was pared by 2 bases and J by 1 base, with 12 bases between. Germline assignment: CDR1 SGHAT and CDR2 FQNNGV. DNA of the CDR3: TGTGCCAGCAGCTTAATCGGGGCACGTTCCTACGAGCAGTACTTC. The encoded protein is CASSLIGARSYEQYF.

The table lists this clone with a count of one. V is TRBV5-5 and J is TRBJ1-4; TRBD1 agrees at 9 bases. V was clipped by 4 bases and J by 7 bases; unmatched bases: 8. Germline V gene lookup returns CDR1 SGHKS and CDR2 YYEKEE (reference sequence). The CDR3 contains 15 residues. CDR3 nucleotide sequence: TGTGCCAGCAGCGCGCCGACAGGGGGAAGTGAAAAACTGTTTTTT. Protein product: CASSAPTGGSEKLFF.

The CDR3 DNA reads as TGCGCCAGCAGCGAGGGGGTTGGTAATGAAAAACTGTTTTTT. It specifies CASSEGVGNEKLFF. V usage is TRBV5-1 and J usage is TRBJ1-4; weak D call: TRBD1 (6 bases). V lost 4 bases and J lost 4, with 11 bases in between. Germline loops: CDR1 SGHRS, CDR2 YFSETQ. The CDR3 covers 14 residues. Based on the CDR3 plus reference TRBV5-1 and TRBJ1-4, the full variable domain is KAGVTQTPRYLIKTRGQQVTLSCSPISGHRSVSWYQQTPGQGLQFLFEYFSETQRNKGNFPGRFSGRQFSNSRSEMNVSTLELGDSALYLCASSEGVGNEKLFFGSGTQLSVL.

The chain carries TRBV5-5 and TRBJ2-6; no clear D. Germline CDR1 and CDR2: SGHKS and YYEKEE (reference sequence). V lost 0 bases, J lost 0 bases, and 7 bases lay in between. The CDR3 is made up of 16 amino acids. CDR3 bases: TGTGCCAGCAGCTTGGCAACGGGCTCTGGGGCCAACGTCCTGACTTTC. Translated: CASSLATGSGANVLTF.

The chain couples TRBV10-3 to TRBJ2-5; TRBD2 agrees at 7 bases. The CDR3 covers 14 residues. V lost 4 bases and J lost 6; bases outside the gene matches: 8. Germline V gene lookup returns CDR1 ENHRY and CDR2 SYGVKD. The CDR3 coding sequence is TGTGCCATCAGTGGGGCGGGGGAGAGGAAGACCCAGTACTTC. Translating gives CAISGAGERKTQYF.

In nucleotides, the CDR3 is TGTGCCAGCAGTTTCACTACAGCCACAGATACGCAGTATTTT. Its translation: CASSFTTATDTQYF. The J gene is TRBJ2-3, the V gene TRBV27; no clear D gene. This CDR3 is 14 amino acids long. Deletions cut 3 bases from V and 2 bases from J, with 9 bases between. The germline gives CDR1 MNHEY, CDR2 SMNVEV (reference sequence).